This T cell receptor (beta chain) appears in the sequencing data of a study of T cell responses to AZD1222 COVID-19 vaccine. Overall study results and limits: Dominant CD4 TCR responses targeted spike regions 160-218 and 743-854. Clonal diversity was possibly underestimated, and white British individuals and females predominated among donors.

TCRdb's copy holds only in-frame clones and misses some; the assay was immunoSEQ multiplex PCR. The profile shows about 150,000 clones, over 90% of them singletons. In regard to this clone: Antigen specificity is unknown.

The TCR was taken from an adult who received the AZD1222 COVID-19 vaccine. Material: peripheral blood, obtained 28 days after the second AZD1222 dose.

CDR3: CASSLYLGQGAKGNTIYF. The CDR3 DNA follows: TGTGCCAGCAGCTTATATCTGGGACAGGGGGCTAAAGGAAACACCATATATTTT. The chain combines TRBV7-2 with TRBJ1-3, with 12 positions matching TRBD1. J gave up 4 bases and V 2 bases, and 9 bases lay outside the gene matches. Germline V gene sequence: CDR1 SGHTA, CDR2 FQGNSA. There are 18 residues in the CDR3.